One sample yielded the 10 T cell receptor beta chains listed below, sequenced in a study of blood T cell repertoires in COVID-19 (dated by TCRdb to about 2020). Library generation was performed with the immunoSEQ multiplex PCR assay. The table comes from immuneACCESS by way of TCRdb, which keeps in-frame sequences with V and J called. Part of the clones is missing from these tables; in studies checked, under half for an unresolved V gene and the rest for unknown reasons. This sample gives 25,000 to 35,000 clones in total; approximately 79% of them show up just once. The ten largest account for about 1.8% of the sample. Sequencing input: peripheral blood. These receptors all stem from a man older than 75 with active or convalescent COVID-19.

The chain is built from TRBV27 and TRBJ1-2; TRBD1 matches at 8 bases. CDR1 is MNHEY, CDR2 SMNVEV, per germline (reference sequence). This CDR3 comprises 16 residues. Trimming cost V 4 bases and J 2 bases; bases outside gene matches: 9. The CDR3 DNA follows: TGTGCCAGCAGTTCATCTCCCGGGACAGGCAACTATGGCTACACCTTC. It is translated as CASSSSPGTGNYGYTF.

This clone was seen just once. The chain combines TRBV11-3 with TRBJ2-3; D might be TRBD2 (6 bases). The CDR3 length is 16 residues. Germline CDR1 SGHNT, CDR2 YENEEA. V lost 3 bases, J lost 0 bases, and 13 bases lay in between. In nucleotides, the CDR3 is TGTGCCAGCAGCTTGGGAGGCTTGGAAAGCACAGATACGCAGTATTTT. Translation: CASSLGGLESTDTQYF. Combining the CDR3 with reference TRBV11-3 and TRBJ2-3 gives the whole variable domain EAGVVQSPRYKIIEKKQPVAFWCNPISGHNTLYWYLQNLGQGPELLIRYENEEAVDDSQLPKDRFSAERLKGVDSTLKIQPAELGDSAVYLCASSLGGLESTDTQYFGPGTRLTVL.

The chain links TRBV7-9 to TRBJ2-3, with D possibly being TRBD2 (5 bases). Germline V lookup: CDR1 SEHNR, CDR2 FQNEAQ (reference sequence). There are 14 residues in the CDR3. V was cut by 8 bases and J by 0 bases, with 12 bases left in between. CDR3 region: CASSLSGSTDTQYF. CDR3 DNA: TGTGCCAGCTCTCTCAGCGGAAGCACAGATACGCAGTATTTT. Full variable domain (outside the CDR3, taken from reference TRBV7-9 and TRBJ2-3): DTGVSQNPRHKITKRGQNVTFRCDPISEHNRLYWYRQTLGQGPEFLTYFQNEAQLEKSRLLSDRFSAERPKGSFSTLEIQRTEQGDSAMYLCASSLSGSTDTQYFGPGTRLTVL.

The rearrangement uses TRBV6-6 and TRBJ2-7; D is unclear. CDR3 size: 12 residues. V dropped 0 bases and J dropped 5 bases, with 5 bases sitting between them. The V gene's germline CDR1 is MNHNY and CDR2 SVGAGI (reference sequence). This chain's CDR3 is CASSYSFDEQYF. In DNA form, the CDR3 reads TGTGCCAGCAGTTACTCTTTCGACGAGCAGTACTTC.

The chain combines TRBV5-1 with TRBJ1-3; the match to TRBD1 covers 8 bases. The CDR3 totals 15 residues. Germline CDR1 SGHRS, CDR2 YFSETQ. V trimming: 4 bases; J trimming: 1 base; junction bases outside the gene matches: 4. The CDR3 sequence: CASSPWTGSGNTIYF. Here the CDR3 DNA reads TGCGCCAGCAGCCCTTGGACAGGGTCTGGAAACACCATATATTTT.

The rearrangement joins TRBV15 to TRBJ1-1; D not certain. CDR1 LNHNV and CDR2 YYDKDF come from the germline V gene (reference sequence). V gave up 4 bases and J gave up 8 bases, with 11 bases separating them. This CDR3 contains 12 residues. The CDR3, as DNA: TGTGCCACCAGCAACCGACGGAGAGAAGCTTTCTTT. This codes for CATSNRRREAFF.

The chain carries TRBV28 and TRBJ1-2; 9 positions agree with TRBD1. The length of the CDR3 is 14 residues. Germline values: CDR1 MDHEN, CDR2 SYDVKM. V was pared by 5 bases and J by 8 bases, with 9 bases of the junction left unmatched. The CDR3 sequence is CASSRDRVSSGYTF. CDR3 coding DNA: TGTGCCAGCAGTAGGGACAGGGTGTCTTCAGGCTACACCTTC.

The chain employs TRBV23-1 and TRBJ1-2; D not resolved. TRBV23-1 is annotated as an ORF whose role is uncertain. Trimming shortened V by 0 bases and J by 4 bases, and 12 bases separated the two germline ends. The CDR3 is 15 residues long. The CDR3 loop is CASSQSAGDGYGYTF. CDR3 nucleotide sequence: TGCGCCAGCAGTCAATCGGCGGGAGACGGCTATGGCTACACCTTC.

The sample holds a few counts of this clone. This chain uses TRBV29-1 with TRBJ2-1; D is perhaps TRBD2 (6 bases). Germline V gene sequence: CDR1 SQVTM, CDR2 ANQGSEA. V was pared by 7 bases and J by 3 bases, with 28 bases between. The CDR3 consists of 18 residues. The CDR3 region has the DNA TGCAGCGCCGCTGGAGGGGTTAACGAGCTGGCTTTCTACAATGAGCAGTTCTTC. It encodes CSAAGGVNELAFYNEQFF.

The V call is TRBV5-1, the J call TRBJ2-7, with TRBD1 identical over 8 bases. Per germline, CDR1 SGHRS and CDR2 YFSETQ. The CDR3 is made up of 14 amino acids. V lost 4 bases to trimming and J lost 6 bases; unmatched junction nucleotides: 9. The CDR3 loop reads CASSPGTGSSEQYF. CDR3 coding DNA: TGCGCCAGCAGCCCCGGGACAGGCTCTTCCGAGCAGTACTTC.